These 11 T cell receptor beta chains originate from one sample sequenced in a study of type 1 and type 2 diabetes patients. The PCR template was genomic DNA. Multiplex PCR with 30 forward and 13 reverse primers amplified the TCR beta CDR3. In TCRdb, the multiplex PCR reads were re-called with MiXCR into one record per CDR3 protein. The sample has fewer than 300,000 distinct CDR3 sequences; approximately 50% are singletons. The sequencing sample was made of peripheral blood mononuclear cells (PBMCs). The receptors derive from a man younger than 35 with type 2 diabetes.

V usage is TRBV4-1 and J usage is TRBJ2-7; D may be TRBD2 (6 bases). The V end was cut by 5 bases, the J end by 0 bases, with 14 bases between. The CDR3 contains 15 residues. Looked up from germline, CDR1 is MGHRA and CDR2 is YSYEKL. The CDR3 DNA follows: TGCGCCAGCAGCTTCCGGGACTCACCCTCCTACGAGCAGTACTTC. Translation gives CASSFRDSPSYEQYF.

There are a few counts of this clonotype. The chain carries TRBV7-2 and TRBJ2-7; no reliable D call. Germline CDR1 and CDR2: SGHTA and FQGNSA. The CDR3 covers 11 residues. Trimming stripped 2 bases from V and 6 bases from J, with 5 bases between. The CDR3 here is CASSLRVEQYF. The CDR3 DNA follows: TGTGCCAGCAGCTTACGTGTCGAGCAGTACTTC.

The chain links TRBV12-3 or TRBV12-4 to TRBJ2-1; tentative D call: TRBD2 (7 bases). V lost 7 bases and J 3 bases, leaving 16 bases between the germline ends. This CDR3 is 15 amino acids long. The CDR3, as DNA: TGTGCCAGCAATGGAGGCGGGGGCGGCTACAATGAGCAGTTCTTC. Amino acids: CASNGGGGGYNEQFF.

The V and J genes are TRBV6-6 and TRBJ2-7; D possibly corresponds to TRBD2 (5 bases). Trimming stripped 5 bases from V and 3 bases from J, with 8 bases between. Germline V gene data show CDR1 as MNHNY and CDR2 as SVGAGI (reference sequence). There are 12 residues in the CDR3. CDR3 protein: CASSPGIYEQYF. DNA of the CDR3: TGTGCCAGCAGTCCCGGGATCTACGAGCAGTACTTC.

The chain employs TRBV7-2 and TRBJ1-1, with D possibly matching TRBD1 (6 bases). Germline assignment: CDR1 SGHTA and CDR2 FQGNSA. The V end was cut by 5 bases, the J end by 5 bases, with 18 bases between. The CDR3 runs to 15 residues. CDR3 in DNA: TGTGCCAGCAGCGTCGACATCCAGAGGGGGACTGAAGCTTTCTTT. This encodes CASSVDIQRGTEAFF.

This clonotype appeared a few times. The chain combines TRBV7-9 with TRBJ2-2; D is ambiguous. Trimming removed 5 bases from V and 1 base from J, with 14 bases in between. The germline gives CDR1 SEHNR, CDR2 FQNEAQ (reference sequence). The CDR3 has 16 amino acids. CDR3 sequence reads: CASSLPWTGNTGELFF. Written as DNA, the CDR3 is TGTGCCAGCAGCCTGCCCTGGACGGGGAACACCGGGGAGCTGTTTTTT.

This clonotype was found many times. CDR3 sequence (DNA): TGTGCCTGGAGTATTAATTCACCCCTCCACTTT. Residues: CAWSINSPLHF. The chain carries TRBV30 and TRBJ1-6, with D unclear. V lost 2 bases and J lost 6, with 2 bases in between. Per germline, CDR1 GTSNPN and CDR2 SVGIG (reference sequence). The CDR3 is made up of 11 amino acids.

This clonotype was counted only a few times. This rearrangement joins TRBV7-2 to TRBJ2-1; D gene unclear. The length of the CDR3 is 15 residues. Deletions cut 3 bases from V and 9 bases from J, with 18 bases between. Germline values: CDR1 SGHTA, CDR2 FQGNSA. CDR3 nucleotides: TGTGCCAGCAGCTTGGTAGCCTTTAGCTCTCGTGAGCAGTTCTTC. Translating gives CASSLVAFSSREQFF.

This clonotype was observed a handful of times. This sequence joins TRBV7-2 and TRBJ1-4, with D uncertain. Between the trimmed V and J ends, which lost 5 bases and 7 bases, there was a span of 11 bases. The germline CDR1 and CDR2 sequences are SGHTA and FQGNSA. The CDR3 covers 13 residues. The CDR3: CASSRGSGEKLFF. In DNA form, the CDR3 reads TGTGCCAGCAGCCGAGGGTCCGGTGAAAAACTGTTTTTT. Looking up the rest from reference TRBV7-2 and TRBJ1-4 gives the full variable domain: GAGVSQSPSNKVTEKGKDVELRCDPISGHTALYWYRQSLGQGLEFLIYFQGNSAPDKSGLPSDRFSAERTGGSVSTLTIQRTQQEDSAVYLCASSRGSGEKLFFGSGTQLSVL.

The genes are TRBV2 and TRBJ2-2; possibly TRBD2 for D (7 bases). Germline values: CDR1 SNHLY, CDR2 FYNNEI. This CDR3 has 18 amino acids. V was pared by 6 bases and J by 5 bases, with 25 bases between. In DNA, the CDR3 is TGTGCCAGCAGCTTGGGAGGGGGGGCCAGCGGGCTTACCGGGGAGCTGTTTTTT. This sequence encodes CASSLGGGASGLTGELFF.

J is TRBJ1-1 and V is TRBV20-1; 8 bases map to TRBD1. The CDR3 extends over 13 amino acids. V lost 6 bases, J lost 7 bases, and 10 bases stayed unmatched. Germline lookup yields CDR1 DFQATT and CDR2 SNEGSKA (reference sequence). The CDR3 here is CSATDRAGGEAFF. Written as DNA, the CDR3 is TGCAGTGCCACGGACAGGGCGGGAGGTGAAGCTTTCTTT.